This T cell receptor beta chain was found in a study of T-cell reconstitution after alpha-beta-depleted transplantation in children. The table lists this clonotype with a few counts. Antigen specificity is unknown. Germline V lookup: CDR1 SGHNT, CDR2 YENEEA. Trimming removed 6 bases from V and 10 bases from J; junction bases left unmatched: 15. This CDR3 has 15 amino acids. Study-wide results and caveats: At one year after transplant, newly produced T cells mostly accounted for T-cell counts and diversity. Reportedly, only several hundred clones from non-depleted graft cells drove alpha-beta T-cell counts at about two months.

A TCRbeta library incorporating unique molecular identifiers was prepared. In TCRdb, the PCR reads were re-called with MiXCR into one record per CDR3 protein. The repertoire holds about 200,000 distinct CDR3 sequences, roughly 6.6% seen once, with approximately 5.7% in the top ten. The gene calls are TRBV11-3 and TRBJ2-1; 7 bases line up with TRBD2. Sequences were derived from PBMCs, sampled before TCRalphabeta/CD19-depleted stem cell transplant. The sequence derives from a boy between 2 and 10 years old with acute lymphoblastic leukemia, due to receive a stem cell transplant. CDR3 in amino acids: CASRAGTTYIGEQFF. The CDR3 nucleotides read TGTGCCAGCAGGGCCGGGACTACCTATATTGGGGAGCAGTTCTTC.